The 5 T cell receptor beta chains below were found in one sample sequenced in a study of OX40 agonist ivuxolimab in advanced cancers. The table came from immunoSEQ multiplex PCR; TCRdb's copy has only in-frame clones and leaves some out. This table holds more than 35,000 clones, around nine tenths found once. This specimen consisted of CD4+ or CD8+ T cells sorted from blood, obtained in a trial of the OX40 agonist ivuxolimab. The receptors shown here come from an adult with an advanced solid tumor such as melanoma, head and neck, liver or kidney cancer.

This chain uses TRBV4-2 with TRBJ1-2; 10 bases line up with TRBD1. In germline, CDR1 is LGHNA, CDR2 YNFKEQ. This CDR3 is built from 15 residues. Trimming at V came to 2 bases and at J to 9 bases, leaving 9 bases not matched to a gene. The CDR3 nucleotides are TGTGCCAGCAGCCAAACCGCGACAGGGGGCCAGAGCTACACCTTC. Translated, it gives CASSQTATGGQSYTF.

This clone was detected once. The V gene is TRBV9, the J gene TRBJ2-1; 7 bases are shared with TRBD2. Germline V lookup: CDR1 SGDLS, CDR2 YYNGEE. J gave up 6 bases and V 0 bases, and 9 bases lay outside the gene matches. There are 16 residues in the CDR3. The chain's CDR3 is CASSVGKAPGGNEQFF. The CDR3 DNA is TGTGCCAGCAGCGTAGGAAAGGCCCCGGGAGGCAATGAGCAGTTCTTC.

The V gene is TRBV7-3, the J gene TRBJ2-7; 10 bases match TRBD1. V was clipped by 5 bases and J by 5 bases; unmatched bases: 3. Germline lookup yields CDR1 SGHTA and CDR2 FQGTGA. This CDR3 has 13 amino acids. Written as DNA, the CDR3 is TGTGCCAGCAGCCTCGGACAGGGGGACGAGCAGTACTTC. Translated: CASSLGQGDEQYF.

This clone has more than one count but fewer than ten. This chain uses TRBV27 with TRBJ2-7; the D gene is possibly TRBD2 (6 bases). V was trimmed by 9 bases and J by 5 bases, leaving 17 bases between them. The CDR3 is made up of 13 amino acids. Germline V gene data show CDR1 as MNHEY and CDR2 as SMNVEV (reference sequence). The CDR3 reads CASYGGLMNEQYF. The CDR3 DNA reads TGTGCCAGTTACGGAGGGCTTATGAACGAGCAGTACTTC.

J is TRBJ2-2 and V is TRBV2, with TRBD1 matching over 7 bases. The CDR3 sequence is 17 residues long. Germline-derived CDR1 and CDR2 are SNHLY and FYNNEI. The V and J ends lost 8 bases and 0 bases, in that order; junction bases with no gene match: 12. The CDR3 spells CASELVQGSANTGELFF. DNA of the CDR3: TGTGCCAGCGAGCTCGTACAGGGGTCCGCGAACACCGGGGAGCTGTTTTTT. The full variable domain, completed using reference TRBV2 and TRBJ2-2, is EPEVTQTPSHQVTQMGQEVILRCVPISNHLYFYWYRQILGQKVEFLVSFYNNEISEKSEIFDDQFSVERPDGSNFTLKIRSTKLEDSAMYFCASELVQGSANTGELFFGEGSRLTVL.